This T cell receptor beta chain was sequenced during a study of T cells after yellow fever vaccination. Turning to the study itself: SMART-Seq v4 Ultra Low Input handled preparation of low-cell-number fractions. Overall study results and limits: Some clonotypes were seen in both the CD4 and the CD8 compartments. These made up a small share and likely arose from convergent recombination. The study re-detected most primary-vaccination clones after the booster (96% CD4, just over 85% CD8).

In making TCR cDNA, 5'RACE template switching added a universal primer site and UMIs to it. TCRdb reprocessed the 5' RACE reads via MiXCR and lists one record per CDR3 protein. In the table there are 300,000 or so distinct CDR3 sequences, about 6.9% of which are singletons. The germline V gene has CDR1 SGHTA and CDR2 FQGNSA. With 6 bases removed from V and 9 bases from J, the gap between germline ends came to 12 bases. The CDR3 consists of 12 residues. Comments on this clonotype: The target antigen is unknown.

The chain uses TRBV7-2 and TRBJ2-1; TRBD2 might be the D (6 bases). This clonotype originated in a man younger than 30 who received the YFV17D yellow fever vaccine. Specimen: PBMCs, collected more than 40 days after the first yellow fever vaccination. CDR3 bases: TGTGCCAGCAGACAAATAGCGGCTGAGCAGTTCTTC. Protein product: CASRQIAAEQFF. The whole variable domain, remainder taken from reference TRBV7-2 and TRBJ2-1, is GAGVSQSPSNKVTEKGKDVELRCDPISGHTALYWYRQSLGQGLEFLIYFQGNSAPDKSGLPSDRFSAERTGGSVSTLTIQRTQQEDSAVYLCASRQIAAEQFFGPGTRLTVL.